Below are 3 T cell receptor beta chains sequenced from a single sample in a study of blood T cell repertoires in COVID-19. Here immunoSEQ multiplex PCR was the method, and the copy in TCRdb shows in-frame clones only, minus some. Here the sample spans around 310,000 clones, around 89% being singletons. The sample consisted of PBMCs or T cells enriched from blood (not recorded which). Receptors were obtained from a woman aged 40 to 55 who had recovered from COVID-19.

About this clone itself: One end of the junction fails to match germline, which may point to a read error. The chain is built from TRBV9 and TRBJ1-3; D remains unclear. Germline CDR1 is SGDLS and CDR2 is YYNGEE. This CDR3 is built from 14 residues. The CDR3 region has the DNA TGTGCCAGCAGTGTAGGCGCTACTGGAAACACCATATATTTT. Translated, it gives CASSVGATGNTIYF.

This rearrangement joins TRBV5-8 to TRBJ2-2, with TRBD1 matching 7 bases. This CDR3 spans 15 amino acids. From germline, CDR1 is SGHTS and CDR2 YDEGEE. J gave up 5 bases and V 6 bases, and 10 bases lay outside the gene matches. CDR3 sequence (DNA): TGTGCCAGCACCCTACAGGGGCAAGTGACCGGGGAGCTGTTTTTT. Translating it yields CASTLQGQVTGELFF.

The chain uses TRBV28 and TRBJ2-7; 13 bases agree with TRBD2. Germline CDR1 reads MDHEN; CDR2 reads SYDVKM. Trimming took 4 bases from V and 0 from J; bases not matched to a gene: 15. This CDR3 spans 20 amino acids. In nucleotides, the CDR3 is TGTGCCAGCAGTTCACTATCACCGGGACTAGCGGGATTCCTCTCCTACGAGCAGTACTTC. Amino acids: CASSSLSPGLAGFLSYEQYF. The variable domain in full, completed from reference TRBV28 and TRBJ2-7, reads DVKVTQSSRYLVKRTGEKVFLECVQDMDHENMFWYRQDPGLGLRLIYFSYDVKMKEKGDIPEGYSVSREKKERFSLILESASTNQTSMYLCASSSLSPGLAGFLSYEQYFGPGTRLTVT.